This T cell receptor beta chain is drawn from a study of CD8+ T cells in alopecia areata. In the study overall: Treated patients received oral tofacitinib, 5 to 10 mg twice daily. Study-wide results and limits: Relative to mice, TCR sharing across patients was less clear, a difference possibly HLA-related.

V lost 5 bases, J lost 7 bases, and 16 bases lay in between. Germline CDR1 SGHNT, CDR2 YYREEE (reference sequence). This CDR3 has 14 amino acids. Notes on this clone: No antigen is known for it.

Treatment denoted: oral pan-JAK inhibitor, 5-10 mg twice daily. Collected material from alopecia areata patients comprised lesional scalp punch biopsies and peripheral blood. Once RNA had been extracted, it was reverse transcribed into cDNA to act as the sequencing template. Some clones are missing from TCRdb's copy, which holds only in-frame ones; the method was immunoSEQ multiplex PCR. The sample includes about 140,000 clones, about 88% of them seen just once. Specimen: CD8+ T cells sorted from blood, collected at week 4, from a patient treated with tofacitinib. The sequence was collected from a human donor with alopecia areata. The chain combines TRBV5-4 with TRBJ2-1; D uncertain. As DNA, the CDR3 is TGTGCCAGCAGAAAAAGAATAGAAGATAATGAGCAGTTCTTC. It specifies CASRKRIEDNEQFF.